The entry below gives a single TCR beta chain sequence along with its context. The data derive from a study of blood T cell repertoires in COVID-19. Looking at the study overall: Acute-phase and convalescent COVID-19 samples originated in the United States, Italy and Spain.

Germline CDR1 and CDR2: MNHEY and SVGAGI. With 7 bases clipped from V and 4 bases from J, the junction kept 9 bases outside the gene matches. CDR3 length equals 15 residues. Participants were aged about 18 to 90 years, lived in roughly 25 US areas, and enrolled virtually. Symptom resolution, clearance, or two negative PCRs marked donors in Cohort 3 as recovered. In the authors' methods: Scientists estimated how many nucleated cells there were by amplifying reference gene primers. The protocol was immunoSEQ multiplex PCR, while the TCRdb copy is restricted to in-frame clones and leaves out a portion. V and J calls and clone size follow that table, whereas D and trimming were derived from the DNA. The sample carries more than 150,000 clones, approximately 80% recorded once.

The sequencing input was PBMCs or T cells enriched from blood (not recorded which). The receptor comes from a woman between 45 and 65 years old who had recovered from COVID-19. The rearrangement uses TRBV6-5 and TRBJ2-7, with 11 bases lining up with TRBD1. CDR3 amino acids: CASTPTGTGGYEQYF. CDR3 nucleotides: TGTGCCAGCACTCCGACCGGGACAGGGGGTTACGAGCAGTACTTC.